This T cell receptor beta chain was found in a study of blood T cells in healthy people across ages. Then a second PCR, running about 7 to 11 cycles, was carried out with a sample-barcoded 5' primer and a J-beta primer mix. TCRdb fed the 5' RACE reads into MiXCR, producing one record per CDR3 protein. The sample comprises hundreds of thousands of distinct CDR3 sequences, roughly 49% of which are singletons, and roughly 30% rests with the top ten. The germline gives CDR1 SGHKS, CDR2 YYEKEE (reference sequence). Trimming took off 2 bases at V and 3 bases at J, with 27 bases between the two ends. CDR3 length equals 20 residues.

This clonotype was obtained from a woman aged 60-75 years in good health. The V and J genes are TRBV5-5 and TRBJ2-1; D call uncertain. The sample taken for sequencing was blood. The CDR3 DNA is TGTGCCAGCAGCTTAGAACGAACCCGGGTAGTAGCAAAATTCTACAATGAGCAGTTCTTC. Translated, it gives CASSLERTRVVAKFYNEQFF. The whole variable domain, filled in from reference TRBV5-5 and TRBJ2-1, reads DAGVTQSPTHLIKTRGQQVTLRCSPISGHKSVSWYQQVLGQGPQFIFQYYEKEERGRGNFPDRFSARQFPNYSSELNVNALLLGDSALYLCASSLERTRVVAKFYNEQFFGPGTRLTVL.